The clone carrying this T cell receptor (beta chain) was seen at least ten times. Its antigen is not identified. These data belong to a study of CD8+CD57+ T cells in acquired aplastic anemia. Study as a whole: DNA per sorted CD4+ or CD8+ sample ranged roughly 0.19 to 30 ug, averaging roughly 3.5 ug. Findings and caveats of the study: Sharing between patients and controls was observed for 25 to 30 CD8+ CDR3 sequences. Patients and healthy controls showed no significant CD8+ Simpson's diversity difference.

The V segment lost 0 bases and the J segment 4 bases; nucleotides outside the gene matches: 4. This CDR3 comprises 15 residues. The V gene's germline CDR1 is SGHRS and CDR2 YFSETQ. Template material for TCR beta VDJ and CDR3 profiling consisted of genomic DNA. TCRdb ran MiXCR on the reads and lists one entry per CDR3 protein. The data show approximately 380,000 distinct CDR3 sequences, about two thirds seen once. The sequenced material came from sorted CD4+, CD8+, or CD8+CD57+ T cells (not recorded which) from PBMCs. This receptor was taken from a human donor in good health, serving as a control. This chain connects TRBV5-1 to TRBJ1-3, with 7 nucleotides matching TRBD1. In DNA, the CDR3 is TGCGCCAGCAGCTTGGATACAGGGGCCGGAAACACCATATATTTT. Its protein is CASSLDTGAGNTIYF.